The present T cell receptor beta chain was sequenced within a study of blood T cell repertoires in COVID-19. As handled by the study authors: Estimates of nucleated cell counts were drawn from the amplification of reference gene primers. Profiled with immunoSEQ multiplex PCR; TCRdb holds only in-frame clones, not every one. The V and J calls and clone size come from that table; D and trimming were worked out from the DNA. The table records more than 65,000 clones, roughly 84% of them present only once. Germline CDR1 is SEHNR and CDR2 is FQNEAQ (reference sequence). Trimming removed 5 bases from V and 5 bases from J; junction bases left unmatched: 0. CDR3 length equals 14 residues.

Sample: peripheral blood. This sequence was found in a man in his forties or fifties with active COVID-19. V gene TRBV7-9 combines with J gene TRBJ2-2, with 12 bases fitting TRBD2. The CDR3 here is CASSGTSGTGELFF. CDR3 DNA: TGTGCCAGCAGCGGGACTAGCGGGACCGGGGAGCTGTTTTTT.